These 15 T cell receptor beta chains originate from one sample sequenced in a study of technical replicates of blood from several donors. Assay used: immunoSEQ multiplex PCR; TCRdb lists only in-frame clones, some missing. The sample gives 80,000 to 100,000 clones, 90% to 95% of which show up once; around 0.27% is in the top ten. Sequences were obtained from T cells isolated from PBMCs. These receptor sequences come from a human donor in good health.

The chain is built from TRBV6-4 and TRBJ1-6; 7 nucleotides line up with TRBD1. V dropped 4 bases and J dropped 9; count of bases not matched to a gene: 3. CDR3 length equals 13 residues. The germline V gene has CDR1 MRHNA and CDR2 SNTAGT. This CDR3 is CASSATGVSPLHF. The CDR3 nucleotides are TGTGCCAGCAGTGCTACAGGGGTTTCACCCCTCCACTTT.

The chain recombines TRBV28 with TRBJ1-3; TRBD1 matches 7 bases. Germline V gene sequence: CDR1 MDHEN, CDR2 SYDVKM. The trim removed 7 bases at V and 4 bases at J, leaving 13 bases unmatched. This CDR3 has 16 residues. CDR3 amino acids: CASTLYTGASGNTIYF. Written as DNA, the CDR3 is TGTGCCAGCACCTTATATACAGGGGCGTCCGGAAACACCATATATTTT.

The CDR3 reads CASSQGQYSNQPQHF. The CDR3 DNA follows: TGCGCCAGCAGCCAGGGACAGTATAGCAATCAGCCCCAGCATTTT. This sequence joins TRBV4-1 and TRBJ1-5; 7 positions agree with TRBD1. There are 15 residues in the CDR3. From germline, CDR1 is MGHRA and CDR2 YSYEKL. The ends lost 3 bases at V and 0 bases at J; junction bases unmatched: 2.

This chain links TRBV7-9 with TRBJ1-4; D gene unclear. The CDR3 sequence is 15 residues long. Trimming stripped 3 bases from V and 0 bases from J, with 8 bases between. Germline V gene data show CDR1 as SEHNR and CDR2 as FQNEAQ (reference sequence). The CDR3 region has the DNA TGTGCCAGCAGCTTTTGGGAGGCAACTAATGAAAAACTGTTTTTT. Protein product: CASSFWEATNEKLFF.

V is TRBV29-1 and J is TRBJ2-7, with D possibly being TRBD2 (6 bases). The V and J ends lost 5 bases and 5 bases respectively, with 10 bases between them. This CDR3 has 11 amino acids. Germline values: CDR1 SQVTM, CDR2 ANQGSEA. The CDR3 DNA is TGCAGCGTTTGGGACTTAAACGAGCAGTACTTC. Encoded protein: CSVWDLNEQYF.

The chain joins TRBV4-1 to TRBJ2-7; D remains ambiguous. The germline V gene has CDR1 MGHRA and CDR2 YSYEKL. The V and J ends lost 1 base and 3 bases respectively, with 7 bases between them. This CDR3 has 13 residues. The CDR3 DNA is TGCGCCAGCAGCCAAGCGAACAGCTACGAGCAGTACTTC. Translated: CASSQANSYEQYF.

The V and J genes are TRBV6-5 and TRBJ1-2; 7 bases match TRBD1. In germline, CDR1 is MNHEY, CDR2 SVGAGI. V was clipped by 4 bases and J by 1 base; unmatched bases: 9. The CDR3 covers 16 residues. The CDR3 coding sequence is TGTGCCAGCAGTTTCTCACCGACAGGGTATAACTATGGCTACACCTTC. Its protein is CASSFSPTGYNYGYTF.

The chain links TRBV5-1 to TRBJ1-2, with D possibly matching TRBD1 (5 bases). The CDR3 consists of 13 residues. V lost 4 bases and J 3 bases, leaving 10 bases between the germline ends. In germline, CDR1 is SGHRS, CDR2 YFSETQ. In DNA, the CDR3 is TGCGCCAGCAGCGACGGACACGACTATGGCTACACCTTC. Amino acids: CASSDGHDYGYTF. The full variable domain, in which reference TRBV5-1 and TRBJ1-2 provide the parts outside the CDR3, is KAGVTQTPRYLIKTRGQQVTLSCSPISGHRSVSWYQQTPGQGLQFLFEYFSETQRNKGNFPGRFSGRQFSNSRSEMNVSTLELGDSALYLCASSDGHDYGYTFGSGTRLTVV.

The CDR3, as DNA: TGCGCCAGCGAACCTACCGGGACAGGGCTCGACAATGAGCAGTTCTTC. Protein product: CASEPTGTGLDNEQFF. This rearrangement joins TRBV10-1 to TRBJ2-1; TRBD1 matches at 9 bases. The CDR3 spans 16 residues. After removal of 8 bases from V and 5 bases from J, the junction contained 13 bases not matched to a gene. Germline CDR1 and CDR2: WNHNN and SYGVQD (reference sequence).

The rearrangement uses TRBV11-2 and TRBJ2-7; unclear D gene. The CDR3 has 12 amino acids. CDR1 is SGHAT and CDR2 is FQNNGV in the germline V gene. The germline V and J ends were trimmed by 5 bases and 4 bases, with 9 bases remaining between them. CDR3 loop: CASSPSGYEQYF. In DNA, the CDR3 is TGTGCCAGCAGCCCCTCGGGTTACGAGCAGTACTTC. The full variable domain, its missing parts supplied by reference TRBV11-2 and TRBJ2-7, is EAGVAQSPRYKIIEKRQSVAFWCNPISGHATLYWYQQILGQGPKLLIQFQNNGVVDDSQLPKDRFSAERLKGVDSTLKIQPAKLEDSAVYLCASSPSGYEQYFGPGTRLTVT.

The gene calls are TRBV9 and TRBJ1-5; 7 bases line up with TRBD1. The CDR3 extends over 14 amino acids. The V gene end was trimmed by 4 bases and the J gene end by 9 bases; junction bases not matched to a gene: 10. The germline V gene encodes CDR1 SGDLS and CDR2 YYNGEE. CDR3 loop: CASSSNRGSSPQHF. The CDR3 coding sequence is TGTGCCAGCAGCTCGAACAGGGGCAGTTCGCCCCAGCATTTT.

The rearrangement links TRBV28 to TRBJ2-4, with D perhaps TRBD1 (6 bases). Deletions cut 3 bases from V and 3 bases from J, with 12 bases between. The CDR3 is 15 amino acids. Germline V CDR1 and CDR2: MDHEN, SYDVKM. The CDR3 loop is CASSLTGTFKNIQYF. The CDR3 nucleotides read TGTGCCAGCAGTTTGACCGGGACATTCAAAAACATTCAGTACTTC.

J is TRBJ2-1 and V is TRBV4-2; 11 positions match TRBD2. Trimming cost V 0 bases and J 4 bases; bases outside gene matches: 20. The CDR3 runs to 22 residues. Germline V gene data show CDR1 as LGHNA and CDR2 as YNFKEQ. Here the CDR3 DNA reads TGTGCCAGCAGCCAAGACGATGATTTTGGGACTAGCGGACCCCATGAATACAATGAGCAGTTCTTC. It specifies CASSQDDDFGTSGPHEYNEQFF.

V is TRBV5-6 and J is TRBJ2-1; TRBD1 is a possible D gene (5 bases). CDR1 is SGHDT and CDR2 is YYEEEE in the germline V gene. The ends were cut back, 2 bases at V and 4 bases at J, with 7 bases in the middle. The CDR3 sequence is 13 residues long. The CDR3 protein is CASSFRVYNEQFF. The CDR3 region has the DNA TGTGCCAGCAGCTTCAGGGTTTACAATGAGCAGTTCTTC.

CDR3 sequence: CASSLVPPLYEQYF. As DNA, the CDR3 is TGTGCCAGCAGCTTAGTTCCCCCCTTGTACGAGCAGTACTTC. The chain recombines TRBV7-9 with TRBJ2-7, with D unresolved. The CDR3 is 14 amino acids. Germline lookup yields CDR1 SEHNR and CDR2 FQNEAQ (reference sequence). The V end lost 1 base, the J end lost 4 bases, and 11 bases lay between the germline ends.